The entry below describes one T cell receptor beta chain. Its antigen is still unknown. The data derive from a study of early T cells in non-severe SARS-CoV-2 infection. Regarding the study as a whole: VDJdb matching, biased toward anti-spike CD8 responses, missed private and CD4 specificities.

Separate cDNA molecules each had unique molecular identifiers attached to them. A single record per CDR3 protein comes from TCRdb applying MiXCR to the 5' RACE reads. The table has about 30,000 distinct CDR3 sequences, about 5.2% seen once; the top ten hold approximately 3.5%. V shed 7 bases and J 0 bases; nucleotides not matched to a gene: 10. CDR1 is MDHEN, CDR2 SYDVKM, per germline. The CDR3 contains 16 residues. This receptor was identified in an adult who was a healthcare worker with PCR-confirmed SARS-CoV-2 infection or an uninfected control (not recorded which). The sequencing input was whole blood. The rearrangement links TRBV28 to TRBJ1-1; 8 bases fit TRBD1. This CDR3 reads CASTRTGTSMNTEAFF. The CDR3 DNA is TGTGCCAGCACCAGGACAGGGACTTCCATGAACACTGAAGCTTTCTTT. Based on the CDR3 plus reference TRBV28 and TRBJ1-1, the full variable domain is DVKVTQSSRYLVKRTGEKVFLECVQDMDHENMFWYRQDPGLGLRLIYFSYDVKMKEKGDIPEGYSVSREKKERFSLILESASTNQTSMYLCASTRTGTSMNTEAFFGQGTRLTVV.